This T cell receptor beta chain is from a study of blood T cells in healthy people across ages. Findings and limits, study-wide: Diversity of TCR beta correlated strongly with naive T cell percentage.

Sample-barcoded 5' priming and a J-beta primer mix drove a second PCR of roughly 6 to 12 cycles. Through a template-switch adaptor with 12 random nucleotides, each cDNA molecule received a tag. TCRdb recomputed calls from the 5' RACE reads with MiXCR, one row per CDR3 protein. Here the sample spans under 800,000 distinct CDR3 sequences, around 40% being singletons. The germline CDR1 and CDR2 sequences are SGHDT and YYEEEE. J gave up 10 bases and V 4 bases, and 12 bases lay outside the gene matches. The CDR3 runs to 14 residues. A few counts support this clonotype. Its antigen is still unknown. This sequence originates from a woman aged 60-75 years in good health. The chain employs TRBV5-6 and TRBJ1-1; 8 nucleotides align to TRBD1. Sequenced sample: blood. The CDR3 reads CASSLPSGGEGAFF. The CDR3 DNA reads TGTGCCAGCAGCCTACCCTCAGGGGGCGAAGGAGCTTTCTTT.